This T cell receptor (beta chain) came from a study of identical twins. The study's findings and limits: Insertion counts were lower in abundant cord blood beta clonotypes, a trend that memory repertoires did not show.

The CDR3 runs 16 residues. V lost 0 bases and J 0 bases, leaving 9 bases between the germline ends. From germline, CDR1 is MNHEY and CDR2 SVGEGT. TCRdb reprocessed the 5' RACE reads with MiXCR, giving one entry per CDR3 protein. The data show roughly 720,000 distinct CDR3 sequences, 18% seen once. This clonotype was found a few times. As yet, its antigen is unknown. The same specimen was also included in a second study, on T cells expressing NK-cell markers. Per that paper: Eight donors were sequenced, of whom seven were HCMV-seropositive, while the remaining one was HCMV-seronegative.

The sequenced sample consisted of PBMCs. This sequence joins TRBV6-2 or TRBV6-3 and TRBJ2-1, with D unresolved. The sequence was collected from a woman younger than 35 in good health. Here the CDR3 DNA reads TGTGCCAGCAGTTACTCAGGAGTACGCTCCTACAATGAGCAGTTCTTC. This sequence encodes CASSYSGVRSYNEQFF.